Following are 3 T cell receptor beta chains from one sample sequenced in a study of vaccination and CD4 T cells after COVID-19. The Oncomine TCR Beta short-read assay was applied to DNA of cultured CD4+ T cells. TCRdb reanalysed the PCR reads using MiXCR and keeps one entry per CDR3 protein. The sample lists roughly 17,000 distinct CDR3 sequences, 50% to 65% occurring once. The treatment denotes: approximately 10-day PBMC culture with coronavirus spike peptide pools or control peptides (ViraFEST assay). Which antigens these TCRs recognize remains unknown. The sample consisted of CD4+ T cells from blood, cultured in vitro. These receptors all come from a human donor who had recovered from COVID-19.

CDR3 in amino acids: CASSPSQAGAGTEAFF. DNA for the CDR3: TGTGCCAGCTCACCGTCTCAGGCAGGGGCTGGCACTGAAGCTTTCTTT. The chain is built from TRBV18 and TRBJ1-1, with TRBD1 as a possible D gene (6 bases). Germline CDR1 is KGHSH and CDR2 is LQKENI. The V and J ends lost 3 bases and 4 bases respectively, with 18 bases between them. The CDR3 spans 16 residues. Together with reference TRBV18 and TRBJ1-1, the CDR3 gives the full variable domain: NAGVMQNPRHLVRRRGQEARLRCSPMKGHSHVYWYRQLPEEGLKFMVYLQKENIIDESGMPKERFSAEFPKEGPSILRIQQVVRGDSAAYFCASSPSQAGAGTEAFFGQGTRLTVV.

This clonotype was counted only a few times. The chain is built from TRBV4-2 and TRBJ1-6; 12 positions agree with TRBD1. Germline CDR1 reads LGHNA; CDR2 reads YNFKEQ. The ends lost 6 bases at V and 2 bases at J; junction bases unmatched: 8. The CDR3 consists of 18 residues. The CDR3 region is CASSQTGTGGAYNSPLHF. CDR3 in DNA: TGTGCCAGCAGTCAAACCGGGACAGGGGGCGCCTATAATTCACCCCTCCACTTT.

Only a few counts were recorded for this clonotype. The chain uses TRBV7-2 and TRBJ2-1; no reliable D call. Germline V gene sequence: CDR1 SGHTA, CDR2 FQGNSA. This CDR3 is built from 12 residues. With 5 bases removed from V and 15 bases from J, the gap between germline ends came to 17 bases. Here the CDR3 DNA reads TGTGCCAGCAGCCTATTGGGGATCTATCCGTTCTTC. Its protein product is CASSLLGIYPFF.